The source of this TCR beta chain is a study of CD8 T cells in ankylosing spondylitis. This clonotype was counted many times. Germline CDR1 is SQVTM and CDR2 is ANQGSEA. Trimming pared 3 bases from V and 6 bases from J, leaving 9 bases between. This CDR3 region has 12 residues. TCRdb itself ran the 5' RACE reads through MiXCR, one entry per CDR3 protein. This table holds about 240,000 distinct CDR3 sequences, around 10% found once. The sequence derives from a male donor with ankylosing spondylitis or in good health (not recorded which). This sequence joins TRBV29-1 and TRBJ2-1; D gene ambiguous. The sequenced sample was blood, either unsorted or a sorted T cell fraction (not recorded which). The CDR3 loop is CSVEVVGNEQFF. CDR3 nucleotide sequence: TGCAGCGTTGAGGTGGTCGGCAATGAGCAGTTCTTC.